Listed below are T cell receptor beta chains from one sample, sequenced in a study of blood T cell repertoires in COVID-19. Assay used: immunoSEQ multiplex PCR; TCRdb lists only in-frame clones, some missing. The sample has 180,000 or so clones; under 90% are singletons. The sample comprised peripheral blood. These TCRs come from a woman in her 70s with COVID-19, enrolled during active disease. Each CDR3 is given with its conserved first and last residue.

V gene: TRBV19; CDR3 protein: CASRNQGNTEAFF
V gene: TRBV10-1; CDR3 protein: CASSPGWGVSGGINEQFF
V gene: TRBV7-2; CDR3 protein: CASSLVWAGTNSPLHF
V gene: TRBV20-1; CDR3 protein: CSASPQYKQFF
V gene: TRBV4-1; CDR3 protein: CASSRQLKVDTQYF
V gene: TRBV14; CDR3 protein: CASSRSTGTGYTF
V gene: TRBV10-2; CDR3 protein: CASNRGIGNSPLHF
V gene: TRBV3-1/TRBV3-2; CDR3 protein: CASSQAGEGRNEKLFF
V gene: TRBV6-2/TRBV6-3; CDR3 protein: CASSYGGGQETQYF
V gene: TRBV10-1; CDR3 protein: CASSGLAELYEQYF
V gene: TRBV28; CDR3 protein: CASSPRVGVQETQYF
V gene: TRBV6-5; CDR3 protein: CASSLRGANYGYTF
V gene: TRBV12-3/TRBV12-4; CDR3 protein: CASSPDRGSEAFF
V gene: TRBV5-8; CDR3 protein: CASTKTGTSGIDEQFF
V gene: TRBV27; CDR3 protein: CASRETLLPGELFF
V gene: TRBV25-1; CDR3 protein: CASNLAGGYEQYF
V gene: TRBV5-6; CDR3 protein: CASSSRSGGRGWSSPLHF
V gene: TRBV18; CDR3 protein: CASSTAGAGTNEKLFF
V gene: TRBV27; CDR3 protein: CASSFRTHEKLFF
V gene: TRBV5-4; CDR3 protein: CASSSQSTDTQYF
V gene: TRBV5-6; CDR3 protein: CASSQISVSYEQYF
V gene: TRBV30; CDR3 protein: CAWSVYRVNQPQHF
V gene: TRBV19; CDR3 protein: CASSILMETGGAAGANVLTF
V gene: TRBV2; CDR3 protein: CASSPLADYGYTF
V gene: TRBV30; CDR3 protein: CAWSVTGANTGELFF
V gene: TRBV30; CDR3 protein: CAWSVQSGNTIYF
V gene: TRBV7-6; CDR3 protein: CASSSRNGLAGEQYF
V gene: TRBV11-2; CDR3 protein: CASSPRQGAYEQYF
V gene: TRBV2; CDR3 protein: CASSVDYEQYF
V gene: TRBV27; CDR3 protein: CASRLQGTNTEAFF
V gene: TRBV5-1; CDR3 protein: CASSSRVPDAGGTQYF
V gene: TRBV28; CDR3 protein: CATGTGNTGELFF
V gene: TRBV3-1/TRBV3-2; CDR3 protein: CASRPGGTAYNEQFF
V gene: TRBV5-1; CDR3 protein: CASGTSGSLIGELFF
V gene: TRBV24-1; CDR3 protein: CATSAGMNTEAFF